The clone carrying this TCR beta chain was found once. The CDR3 loop spans 12 amino acids. Trimming removed 6 bases from V and 8 bases from J, with 16 bases in between. Germline V lookup: CDR1 SQVTM, CDR2 ANQGSEA. These data come from a study of Graves' ophthalmopathy and Graves' hyperthyroidism. Using RNA transcripts, the TCR beta CDR3 regions were amplified. Second-round multiplex PCR came after a first-round RT-PCR that employed HTBI primers. TCRdb analysed the multiplex PCR reads with MiXCR anew, one entry per CDR3 protein. The sample consists of 600,000 to 650,000 distinct CDR3 sequences, around a fifth of them appearing once. Stable hyperthyroid donors showed no ophthalmopathy during 18 months follow-up. Among the hyperthyroidism patients, all were newly diagnosed, aged 18 to 65, with under 2 months' duration. The PBMCs used were ones drawn from about 9.2 ml of fresh peripheral blood.

The V gene is TRBV29-1, the J gene TRBJ1-2, with D possibly being TRBD1 (6 bases). The receptor comes from a woman under 30 with stable Graves' hyperthyroidism. Some clones in this sample may be carry-over from other donors' samples. The sequencing input was peripheral blood. The DNA of the CDR3 is TGCAGCGTGTCCCAGGGGCGGGAAGGCTACACCTTC. It specifies CSVSQGREGYTF.